A single sample is the source of the 2 T cell receptor beta chains below, sequenced in a study of blood T cells in healthy people across ages (dated by TCRdb to the mid-2010s). The receptor library was made with 5' RACE. The data were produced on an Illumina HiSeq 2500. The second PCR ran for about 6 to 12 cycles and used a J-beta primer mix along with a sample-barcoded 5' primer. The public sequencing data were trimmed at Q25 with fastp and processed into clonotypes with MiXCR by TCRdb, which kept only in-frame beta chains. Each record represents a unique CDR3 protein, reported with the most common genes and DNA among its rows. This sample comprises hundreds of thousands of distinct CDR3 sequences, about 53% of them detected only once. Jointly, the top ten make up around 40% of the sample. Sequencing was carried out using blood. The receptors here all came from a man older than 75 in good health.

The V and J genes are TRBV6-5 and TRBJ1-2, with 12 bases fitting TRBD1. Germline V gene data show CDR1 as MNHEY and CDR2 as SVGAGI. The CDR3 loop spans 17 amino acids. Trimming at V came to 0 bases and at J to 3 bases, leaving 5 bases not matched to a gene. The CDR3 reads CASSYSRGQGADYGYTF. Written as DNA, the CDR3 is TGTGCCAGCAGTTACTCTCGGGGACAGGGGGCCGACTATGGCTACACCTTC.

The chain has TRBV9 and TRBJ2-1, with D hard to call. The end of the DNA fits TRBJ2-7 better, so the J call may be wrong. CDR3 length: 15 residues. CDR1 is SGDLS and CDR2 is YYNGEE in the germline V gene. CDR3 in amino acids: CASSPRAAPDNEQYF. In DNA form, the CDR3 reads TGTGCCAGCAGCCCTCGGGCGGCCCCAGACAATGAGCAGTACTTC.